The 26 T cell receptor beta chains below come from one sample, sequenced in a study of blood T cell repertoires in COVID-19. Profiling relied on immunoSEQ multiplex PCR, and the TCRdb table lists in-frame clones only, not all of them. The sample comprises 300,000 or so clones, 70% to 90% of which are singletons, and approximately 4% rests with the top ten. The sequenced sample consisted of PBMCs or T cells enriched from blood (not recorded which). All receptors come from a woman aged 40 to 49 with acute COVID-19.

The V and J genes are TRBV12-5 and TRBJ2-3, with D maybe TRBD1 (6 bases). The CDR3 length is 14 residues. CDR1 and CDR2 from the germline V gene are LGHNT and FRNRAP. The V end was cut by 5 bases, the J end by 2 bases, with 11 bases between. The CDR3, as DNA: TGTGCTAGTGGTCGAACAGGGTACACAGATACGCAGTATTTT. Its protein product is CASGRTGYTDTQYF.

This clone was picked up a small number of times. The rearrangement links TRBV12-3 or TRBV12-4 to TRBJ1-6; the D gene is possibly TRBD1 (6 bases). This CDR3 contains 12 residues. The V end lost 6 bases, the J end lost 8 bases, and 8 bases lay between the germline ends. The CDR3 coding sequence is TGTGCCAGCAGCTACAGGGATTCACCCCTCCACTTT. Its protein product is CASSYRDSPLHF.

The V call is TRBV11-2, the J call TRBJ1-6; D is undetermined. The CDR3 length is 13 residues. Germline-derived CDR1 and CDR2 are SGHAT and FQNNGV. The V end lost 4 bases, the J end lost 7 bases, and 8 bases lay between the germline ends. Written as DNA, the CDR3 is TGTGCCAGCAGCTCCCGAGGCAATTCACCCCTCCACTTT. This translates into CASSSRGNSPLHF. Full variable domain (rest looked up from reference TRBV11-2 and TRBJ1-6): EAGVAQSPRYKIIEKRQSVAFWCNPISGHATLYWYQQILGQGPKLLIQFQNNGVVDDSQLPKDRFSAERLKGVDSTLKIQPAKLEDSAVYLCASSSRGNSPLHFGNGTRLTVT.

V and J are TRBV20-1 and TRBJ2-3; no reliable D call. V was trimmed by 3 bases and J by 11 bases, leaving 12 bases between them. Germline assignment: CDR1 DFQATT and CDR2 SNEGSKA (reference sequence). CDR3 length: 11 amino acids. The CDR3 DNA is TGCAGTGCTAGGTCTGGATCGGGGCAGTATTTT. Its translation is CSARSGSGQYF.

V usage is TRBV10-1 and J usage is TRBJ1-1, with TRBD1 identical over 9 bases. The CDR3 totals 14 residues. Germline lookup yields CDR1 WNHNN and CDR2 SYGVQD (reference sequence). Losses at the gene ends were 5 bases for V and 5 bases for J; bases not matched to a gene: 6. CDR3 nucleotide sequence: TGCGCCAGCAGTACAGGGGGCGCCGGAACTGAAGCTTTCTTT. It specifies CASSTGGAGTEAFF.

V is TRBV24-1 and J is TRBJ1-4, with TRBD1 identical over 7 bases. This CDR3 is 14 amino acids long. V was clipped by 4 bases and J by 7 bases; unmatched bases: 5. From germline, CDR1 is KGHDR and CDR2 SFDVKD. The DNA of the CDR3 is TGTGCCACCAGTGAGACAGGGTCCGGTGAAAAACTGTTTTTT. It codes for CATSETGSGEKLFF.

V and J are TRBV2 and TRBJ2-5; tentatively, D is TRBD1 (6 bases). Trimming left V 3 bases short and J 1 base short, with 12 bases between. The CDR3 has 15 residues. CDR1 and CDR2 from the germline V gene are SNHLY and FYNNEI. CDR3 in DNA: TGTGCCAGCAGTGAGGGACAAGGACTCCAAGAGACCCAGTACTTC. Translated, it gives CASSEGQGLQETQYF.

This CDR3 reads CASSANRDSPLHF. The CDR3 DNA sequence: TGCGCCAGCAGCGCGAACAGGGATTCACCCCTCCACTTT. The chain uses TRBV5-1 and TRBJ1-6; tentatively, D is TRBD1 (6 bases). CDR3 length equals 13 residues. V gave up 4 bases and J gave up 8 bases, with 10 bases separating them. The V gene's germline CDR1 is SGHRS and CDR2 YFSETQ. Full variable domain (rest looked up from reference TRBV5-1 and TRBJ1-6): KAGVTQTPRYLIKTRGQQVTLSCSPISGHRSVSWYQQTPGQGLQFLFEYFSETQRNKGNFPGRFSGRQFSNSRSEMNVSTLELGDSALYLCASSANRDSPLHFGNGTRLTVT.

This sequence joins TRBV5-3 and TRBJ2-7, with 9 nucleotides matching TRBD2. TRBV5-3 is an open reading frame, and its role is uncertain. V dropped 3 bases and J dropped 6; count of bases not matched to a gene: 16. The CDR3 is 17 amino acids. The CDR3 sequence: CARSSRRLAGDYSEQYF. The CDR3 region has the DNA TGTGCCAGAAGCTCGAGAAGATTAGCGGGAGATTACAGCGAGCAGTACTTC.

The count of this clone is one. This sequence joins TRBV20-1 and TRBJ2-3; TRBD2 agrees at 9 bases. The CDR3 loop spans 18 amino acids. CDR1 DFQATT and CDR2 SNEGSKA come from the germline V gene (reference sequence). V shed 3 bases and J 0 bases; nucleotides not matched to a gene: 13. This chain's CDR3 is CSASQLAGKRISTDTQYF. For the CDR3, the DNA is TGCAGTGCTAGTCAGCTAGCGGGGAAACGGATTAGCACAGATACGCAGTATTTT.

The gene calls are TRBV7-6 and TRBJ1-6, with a tentative D call TRBD1 (6 bases). Trimming shortened V by 2 bases and J by 0 bases, and 20 bases separated the two germline ends. The germline gives CDR1 SGHVS, CDR2 FNYEAQ. This CDR3 comprises 20 residues. The CDR3 here is CASSLLRRRGASSYNSPLHF. The CDR3, as DNA: TGTGCCAGCAGCTTACTTCGTCGGCGGGGGGCCAGCTCCTATAATTCACCCCTCCACTTT.

This rearrangement joins TRBV5-8 to TRBJ1-1, with D hard to call. CDR1 is SGHTS, CDR2 YDEGEE, per germline. The CDR3 contains 16 residues. V was shortened by 2 bases and J by 0 bases, with 14 bases between the two germline ends. The CDR3 loop reads CASSFDFRNLNTEAFF. The DNA of the CDR3 is TGTGCCAGCAGCTTTGACTTTAGGAATTTGAACACTGAAGCTTTCTTT.

The genes are TRBV19 and TRBJ1-6; D perhaps matches TRBD1 (6 bases). CDR1 and CDR2 (germline): LNHDA, SQIVND (reference sequence). Trimming removed 5 bases from V and 8 bases from J, with 13 bases in between. The CDR3 spans 14 residues. CDR3 DNA: TGTGCCAGTAGTGTCGACAGGAGTGATTCACCCCTCCACTTT. Amino acids: CASSVDRSDSPLHF.

This chain uses TRBV19 with TRBJ1-2; D perhaps matches TRBD1 (6 bases). The CDR3 runs to 13 residues. V lost 6 bases and J 5 bases, leaving 13 bases between the germline ends. Germline CDR1 is LNHDA and CDR2 is SQIVND (reference sequence). This CDR3 reads CASSYYREYGYTF. For the CDR3, the DNA is TGTGCCAGTAGCTACTACAGGGAATATGGCTACACCTTC.

The chain uses TRBV7-2 and TRBJ1-2; no clear D gene. V dropped 1 base and J dropped 3 bases, with 9 bases sitting between them. Germline CDR1 is SGHTA and CDR2 is FQGNSA. The CDR3 consists of 14 residues. CDR3 in amino acids: CASSLGSEYYGYTF. DNA for the CDR3: TGTGCCAGCAGCTTAGGCTCTGAGTACTATGGCTACACCTTC.

There are many counts of this clone. The rearrangement joins TRBV28 to TRBJ2-5; TRBD1 matches 11 bases. CDR3 size: 18 residues. Germline-derived CDR1 and CDR2 are MDHEN and SYDVKM. The V segment lost 2 bases and the J segment 5 bases; nucleotides outside the gene matches: 13. The CDR3 bases are TGTGCCAGCAGTTTAAGTGAATCCGGGACAGGGGGATTTGAGACCCAGTACTTC. This gives the protein CASSLSESGTGGFETQYF.

The chain combines TRBV7-9 with TRBJ1-1; D might be TRBD1 (6 bases). The CDR3 has 15 amino acids. From germline, CDR1 is SEHNR and CDR2 FQNEAQ (reference sequence). Trimming left V 0 bases short and J 2 bases short, with 10 bases between. Here the CDR3 reads CASSLAVGANTEAFF. CDR3 in DNA: TGTGCCAGCAGCTTAGCGGTGGGGGCTAACACTGAAGCTTTCTTT.

The chain carries TRBV5-1 and TRBJ2-5; 15 nucleotides agree with TRBD2. Germline V lookup: CDR1 SGHRS, CDR2 YFSETQ. V dropped 3 bases and J dropped 4; count of bases not matched to a gene: 7. The CDR3 length is 17 residues. CDR3 protein: CASSSGLAGGNRETQYF. The CDR3 bases are TGCGCCAGCAGCTCGGGACTAGCGGGGGGAAACAGAGAGACCCAGTACTTC.

In this sample, this clone turned up a few times. The chain has TRBV18 and TRBJ1-6, with TRBD1 identical over 10 bases. Germline assignment: CDR1 KGHSH and CDR2 LQKENI. The CDR3 is made up of 17 amino acids. V lost 2 bases and J lost 4; bases outside the gene matches: 5. The CDR3, as DNA: TGTGCCAGCTCACCAAGGGACAGGGGCATTTATAATTCACCCCTCCACTTT. Translated: CASSPRDRGIYNSPLHF.

CDR3 sequence: CASSLGNSGAKLFF. The CDR3 nucleotides are TGCGCCAGCAGCTTGGGGAACAGTGGCGCAAAACTGTTTTTT. V usage is TRBV5-1 and J usage is TRBJ1-4; D gene unclear. Germline V lookup: CDR1 SGHRS, CDR2 YFSETQ. The CDR3 has 14 amino acids. The germline V and J ends were trimmed by 0 bases and 10 bases, with 13 bases remaining between them.

The chain uses TRBV10-3 and TRBJ1-4, with 11 bases aligning to TRBD1. From germline, CDR1 is ENHRY and CDR2 SYGVKD. V gave up 10 bases and J gave up 7 bases; unmatched junction bases: 5. CDR3 length equals 13 residues. Here the CDR3 DNA reads TGTGCCACCGGGACAGGGGGACGTGAAAAACTGTTTTTT. Encoded protein: CATGTGGREKLFF.

The rearrangement uses TRBV6-1 and TRBJ1-2; D call uncertain. Germline assignment: CDR1 MNHNS and CDR2 SASEGT. The CDR3 has 15 amino acids. V was cut by 0 bases and J by 6 bases, with 14 bases left in between. The CDR3 loop is CASSEASQHSNGYTF. The CDR3 DNA sequence: TGTGCCAGCAGTGAAGCGAGTCAACACAGTAATGGCTACACCTTC.

This clone was counted a few times. The chain recombines TRBV28 with TRBJ1-2; the D is unclear. The V end lost 1 base, the J end lost 3 bases, and 9 bases lay between the germline ends. The CDR3 contains 14 residues. The germline V gene has CDR1 MDHEN and CDR2 SYDVKM. DNA for the CDR3: TGTGCCAGCAGTTTATCCGGGGTTGACTATGGCTACACCTTC. Residues: CASSLSGVDYGYTF.

The V and J genes are TRBV28 and TRBJ2-1; TRBD1 aligns across 8 bases. CDR1 and CDR2 (germline): MDHEN, SYDVKM. V shed 3 bases and J 6 bases; nucleotides not matched to a gene: 7. The CDR3 extends over 15 amino acids. The CDR3 DNA sequence: TGTGCCAGCAGTTTGACTGGACAGGGATCCAATGAGCAGTTCTTC. It encodes CASSLTGQGSNEQFF.

This sequence joins TRBV18 and TRBJ2-7, with a possible D match to TRBD1 (6 bases). The CDR3 covers 15 residues. Deletions cut 3 bases from V and 4 bases from J, with 16 bases between. Germline V gene sequence: CDR1 KGHSH, CDR2 LQKENI. The CDR3 sequence: CASSPTGRGKYEQYF. DNA for the CDR3: TGTGCCAGCTCACCGACAGGAAGGGGGAAATACGAGCAGTACTTC.

The chain carries TRBV9 and TRBJ2-2; the D gene is possibly TRBD1 (5 bases). CDR1 and CDR2 (germline): SGDLS, YYNGEE. This CDR3 region has 15 residues. V was pared by 0 bases and J by 7 bases, with 13 bases between. The DNA for the CDR3 is TGTGCCAGCAGCGTAGCTACAGGAGTGATCGGGGAGCTGTTTTTT. Protein product: CASSVATGVIGELFF.